The 9 T cell receptor beta chains reported below all come from one sample, sequenced in a study of blood T cell repertoires in COVID-19. TCRdb keeps only in-frame clones here, not all; method: immunoSEQ multiplex PCR. The sample comprises roughly 400,000 clones, approximately 91% of which are singletons, and roughly 0.9% rests with the top ten. What was sequenced was PBMCs or T cells enriched from blood (not recorded which). These receptors all stem from a woman between 40 and 55 years old who had been exposed to COVID-19.

In this sample, this clone turned up once. The chain employs TRBV6-5 and TRBJ2-7; 12 bases line up with TRBD2. This CDR3 spans 15 amino acids. Germline assignment: CDR1 MNHEY and CDR2 SVGAGI. The J segment lost 4 bases and the V segment lost 5 bases, leaving 6 bases of the junction unmatched. The CDR3 region has the DNA TGTGCCAGCAGTCCTAGCGGGGGGGCCAAGTACGAGCAGTACTTC. It is translated as CASSPSGGAKYEQYF.

The gene calls are TRBV27 and TRBJ2-2; D perhaps matches TRBD2 (5 bases). Germline lookup yields CDR1 MNHEY and CDR2 SMNVEV (reference sequence). V was trimmed by 10 bases and J by 5 bases, leaving 5 bases between them. The CDR3 covers 10 residues. The CDR3, as DNA: TGTGCCACGGGAACCGGGGAGCTGTTTTTT. Its protein is CATGTGELFF.

This chain links TRBV12-5 with TRBJ2-3, with 12 bases fitting TRBD1. CDR1 LGHNT and CDR2 FRNRAP come from the germline V gene. The CDR3 is made up of 16 amino acids. J gave up 4 bases and V 4 bases, and 6 bases lay outside the gene matches. The CDR3 region is CASGSGTGGSSDTQYF. CDR3 nucleotide sequence: TGTGCTAGTGGTTCGGGGACAGGGGGCTCTTCAGATACGCAGTATTTT.

The chain employs TRBV9 and TRBJ1-2; 8 nucleotides agree with TRBD1. The J segment lost 1 base and the V segment lost 3 bases, leaving 8 bases of the junction unmatched. Germline CDR1 is SGDLS and CDR2 is YYNGEE. The CDR3 contains 16 residues. The chain's CDR3 is CASSGQGASLNYGYTF. The CDR3 coding sequence is TGTGCCAGCAGCGGGCAGGGGGCGAGCCTTAACTATGGCTACACCTTC.

This clone showed up just once. The chain employs TRBV7-3 and TRBJ2-5; D possibly corresponds to TRBD2 (5 bases). Germline CDR1 SGHTA, CDR2 FQGTGA. The CDR3 sequence is 15 residues long. V lost 2 bases and J lost 1, with 11 bases in between. The CDR3 nucleotides are TGTGCCAGCAGCTTAGGACGAGCGGCCCAAGAGACCCAGTACTTC. Amino acids: CASSLGRAAQETQYF.

This rearrangement joins TRBV3-1 (or the pseudogene TRBV3-2) to TRBJ1-1; no clear D gene. The germline V and J ends were trimmed by 1 base and 11 bases, with 14 bases remaining between them. The CDR3 is 13 amino acids. Germline V lookup: CDR1 LGHDT, CDR2 YNNKEL (reference sequence). CDR3 coding DNA: TGTGCCAGCAGCCAAGTGCGAAAGATGGGCGCTTTCTTT. Residues: CASSQVRKMGAFF.

The J gene is TRBJ1-1, the V gene TRBV19; TRBD1 aligns across 7 bases. CDR1 is LNHDA, CDR2 SQIVND, per germline (reference sequence). The J segment lost 3 bases and the V segment lost 7 bases, leaving 11 bases of the junction unmatched. This CDR3 has 15 amino acids. DNA for the CDR3: TGTGCCAGTATGGCCCCAGGGGGGATGTACACTGAAGCTTTCTTT. Protein: CASMAPGGMYTEAFF.

The chain joins TRBV15 to TRBJ1-5; 8 bases map to TRBD1. Germline V gene lookup returns CDR1 LNHNV and CDR2 YYDKDF (reference sequence). This CDR3 contains 16 residues. The trim removed 1 base at V and 4 bases at J, leaving 6 bases unmatched. CDR3 bases: TGTGCCACCAGCAGAGGCAGGACAGGGTGGAATCAGCCCCAGCATTTT. This sequence encodes CATSRGRTGWNQPQHF. Together with reference TRBV15 and TRBJ1-5, the CDR3 gives the full variable domain: DAMVIQNPRYQVTQFGKPVTLSCSQTLNHNVMYWYQQKSSQAPKLLFHYYDKDFNNEADTPDNFQSRRPNTSFCFLDIRSPGLGDTAMYLCATSRGRTGWNQPQHFGDGTRLSIL.

The gene calls are TRBV24-1 and TRBJ1-1, with 9 bases matching TRBD1. The CDR3 consists of 16 residues. After removal of 2 bases from V and 6 bases from J, the junction contained 9 bases not matched to a gene. Germline CDR1 and CDR2: KGHDR and SFDVKD. This chain's CDR3 is CATSDSPGTGPPEAFF. CDR3 bases: TGTGCCACCAGTGATTCACCCGGGACAGGGCCCCCTGAAGCTTTCTTT.